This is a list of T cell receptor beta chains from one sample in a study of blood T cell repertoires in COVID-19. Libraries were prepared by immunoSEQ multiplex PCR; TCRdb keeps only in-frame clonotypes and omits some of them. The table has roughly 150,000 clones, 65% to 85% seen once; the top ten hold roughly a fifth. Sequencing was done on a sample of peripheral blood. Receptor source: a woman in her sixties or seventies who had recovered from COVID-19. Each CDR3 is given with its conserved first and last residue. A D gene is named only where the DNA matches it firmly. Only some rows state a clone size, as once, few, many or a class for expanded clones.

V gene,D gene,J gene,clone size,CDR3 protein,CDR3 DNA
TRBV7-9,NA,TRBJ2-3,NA,CATHGGTRGHVPTDTQYF,TGTGCCACCCACGGGGGTACTAGGGGGCACGTTCCCACAGATACGCAGTATTTT
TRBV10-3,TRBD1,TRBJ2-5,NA,CATNPGTGLPNQETQYF,TGTGCCACCAACCCCGGGACAGGGCTCCCAAACCAAGAGACCCAGTACTTC
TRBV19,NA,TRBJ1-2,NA,CATKRGIGYTF,TGTGCCACCAAAAGGGGAATCGGCTACACCTTC
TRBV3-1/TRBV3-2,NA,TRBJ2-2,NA,CASSQEAGNTGELFF,TGTGCCAGCAGCCAAGAGGCGGGTAACACCGGGGAGCTGTTTTTT
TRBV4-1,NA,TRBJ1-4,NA,CASSQDLGRGYEKLFF,TGCGCCAGCAGCCAAGATTTGGGCAGGGGTTATGAAAAACTGTTTTTT
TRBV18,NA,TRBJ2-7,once,CASSPPGGTLPYEQYF,TGTGCCAGCTCACCCCCCGGAGGGACCCTACCCTACGAGCAGTACTTC
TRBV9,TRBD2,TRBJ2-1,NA,CASSVGASGRAVYNEQFF,TGTGCCAGCAGCGTAGGGGCTAGCGGGAGGGCTGTCTACAATGAGCAGTTCTTC
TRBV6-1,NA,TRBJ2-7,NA,CASSEGGTPYEQYF,TGTGCCAGCAGTGAAGGGGGCACCCCCTACGAGCAGTACTTC
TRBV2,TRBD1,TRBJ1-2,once,CASSGGQGAVEGYTF,TGTGCCAGCAGCGGGGGGCAGGGGGCGGTTGAGGGCTACACCTTC
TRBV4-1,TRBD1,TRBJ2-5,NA,CASSQTRGGRDTASKETQYF,TGCGCCAGCAGCCAAACTAGAGGGGGCCGGGACACCGCTTCGAAAGAGACCCAGTACTTC
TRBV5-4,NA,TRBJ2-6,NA,CASSPPTGAKPGANVLTF,TGTGCCAGCAGCCCCCCGACAGGAGCTAAGCCCGGGGCCAACGTCCTGACTTTC
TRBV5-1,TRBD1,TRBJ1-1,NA,CASSLGTGGVNTEAFF,TGCGCCAGCAGCCTGGGGACAGGGGGAGTGAACACTGAAGCTTTCTTT
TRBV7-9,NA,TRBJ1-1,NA,CASIPVEGGTEAFF,TGTGCCAGCATCCCGGTGGAGGGAGGCACTGAAGCTTTCTTT
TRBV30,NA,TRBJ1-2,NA,CAWAPPGLYGYTF,TGTGCCTGGGCCCCCCCCGGACTTTATGGCTACACCTTC
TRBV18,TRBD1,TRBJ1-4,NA,CASSPRGPDEKLFF,TGTGCCAGCTCACCAAGGGGGCCGGATGAAAAACTGTTTTTT
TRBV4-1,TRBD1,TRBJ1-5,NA,CASSQAQGGRMGTQHF,TGCGCCAGCAGCCAAGCTCAAGGGGGCCGGATGGGGACCCAGCATTTT
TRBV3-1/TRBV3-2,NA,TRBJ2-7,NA,CASSRPGQSNSYEQYF,TGTGCCAGCAGCCGACCGGGACAATCAAACTCCTACGAGCAGTACTTC
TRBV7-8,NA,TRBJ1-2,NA,CASSLRYRTPYGYTF,TGTGCCAGCAGCTTACGCTACAGGACCCCCTATGGCTACACCTTC
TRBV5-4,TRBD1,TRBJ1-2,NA,CASSLGSGGGYTF,TGTGCCAGCAGCTTGGGGTCAGGGGGGGGCTACACCTTC
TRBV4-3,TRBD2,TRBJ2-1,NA,CASSQGGLAGGPPWPNEQFF,TGCGCCAGCAGCCAGGGGGGACTAGCGGGAGGGCCGCCTTGGCCCAATGAGCAGTTCTTC
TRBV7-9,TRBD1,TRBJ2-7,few,CASSLDSTGGLQYF,TGTGCCAGCAGCTTAGACTCAACAGGGGGGCTGCAGTACTTC
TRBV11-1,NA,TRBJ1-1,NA,CASTWIEDTEAFF,TGTGCCAGCACTTGGATCGAGGACACTGAAGCTTTCTTT
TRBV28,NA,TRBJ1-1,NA,CASSLWWGRAFF,TGTGCCAGCAGTTTATGGTGGGGCAGAGCTTTCTTT
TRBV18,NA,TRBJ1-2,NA,CASSPRAVGYTF,TGTGCCAGCTCACCACGGGCAGTGGGCTACACCTTC
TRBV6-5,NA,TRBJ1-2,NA,CASGTRIIANYGYTF,TGTGCCAGCGGAACGCGGATCATAGCTAACTATGGCTACACCTTC
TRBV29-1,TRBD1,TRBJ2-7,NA,CSVDPQGGEQYF,TGCAGCGTTGACCCACAGGGGGGTGAGCAGTACTTC
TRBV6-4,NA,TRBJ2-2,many,CASSDWRSPELFF,TGTGCCAGCAGTGACTGGAGATCCCCTGAGCTGTTTTTT
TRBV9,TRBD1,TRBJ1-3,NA,CGSNEGASGNTIYF,TGTGGCAGCAATGAGGGGGCCTCTGGAAACACCATATATTTT
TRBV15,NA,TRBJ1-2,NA,CATSRGGDLGGYTF,TGTGCCACCAGCAGAGGGGGGGACCTAGGGGGCTACACCTTC
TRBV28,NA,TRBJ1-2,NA,CASSPSWTENYGYTF,TGTGCCAGCAGCCCCTCATGGACAGAGAACTATGGCTACACCTTC
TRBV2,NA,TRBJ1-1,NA,CASSVRGEAFF,TGTGCCAGCAGTGTCCGGGGTGAAGCTTTCTTT
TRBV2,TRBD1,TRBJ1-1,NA,CAPRTGGADTEAFF,TGTGCCCCAAGGACAGGGGGCGCGGACACTGAAGCTTTCTTT
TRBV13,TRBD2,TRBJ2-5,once,CASSLGLAGENQETQYF,TGTGCCAGCAGCTTAGGTCTAGCGGGGGAAAACCAAGAGACCCAGTACTTC
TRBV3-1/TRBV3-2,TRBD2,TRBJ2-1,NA,CASSPSGVYNEQFF,TGTGCCAGCAGCCCCAGCGGGGTCTACAATGAGCAGTTCTTC
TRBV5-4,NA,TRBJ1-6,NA,CASSLGGGGRYNSPLHF,TGTGCCAGCAGCTTGGGGGGAGGTGGCCGCTATAATTCACCCCTCCACTTT
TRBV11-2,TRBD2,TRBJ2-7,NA,CASSLEPSGTYEQYF,TGTGCCAGCAGCTTAGAACCTAGCGGGACTTACGAGCAGTACTTC
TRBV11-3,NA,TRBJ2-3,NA,CASSPNMGGAGPDTQYF,TGTGCCAGCAGCCCGAACATGGGCGGGGCGGGCCCAGATACGCAGTATTTT
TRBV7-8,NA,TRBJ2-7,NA,CASSLAVGPVGSYEQYF,TGTGCCAGCAGCTTAGCGGTGGGGCCTGTGGGCTCCTACGAGCAGTACTTC
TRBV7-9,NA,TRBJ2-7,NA,CASTSLAVEQYF,TGTGCCAGCACCTCCCTGGCGGTCGAGCAGTACTTC
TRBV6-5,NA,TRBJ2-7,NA,CASTPLGQGSYEQYF,TGTGCCAGCACTCCCCTGGGGCAGGGTTCCTACGAGCAGTACTTC
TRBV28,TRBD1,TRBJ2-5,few,CASSLPGTVQETQYF,TGTGCCAGCAGTTTACCTGGGACAGTCCAAGAGACCCAGTACTTC
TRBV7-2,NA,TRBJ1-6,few,CASSLAGGSYNSPLHF,TGTGCCAGCAGCTTAGCGGGGGGGTCGTATAATTCACCCCTCCACTTT
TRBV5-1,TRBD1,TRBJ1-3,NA,CASSFDRDLGNTIYF,TGCGCCAGCAGCTTCGACAGGGATCTTGGAAACACCATATATTTT
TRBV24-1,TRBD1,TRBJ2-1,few,CATSDPQDRVQFF,TGTGCCACCAGTGATCCACAGGACAGGGTACAGTTCTTC
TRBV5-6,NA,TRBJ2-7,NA,CASSPAPLSSYEQYF,TGTGCCAGCAGCCCAGCGCCTCTTAGCTCCTACGAGCAGTACTTC
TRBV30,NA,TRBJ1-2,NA,CAWSREIHGYTF,TGTGCCTGGAGTCGCGAGATCCATGGCTACACCTTC
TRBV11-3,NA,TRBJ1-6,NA,CASSHDSDSPLHF,TGTGCCAGCAGCCACGACAGTGATTCACCCCTCCACTTT
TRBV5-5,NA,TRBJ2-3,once,CASSLRQGTDTQYF,TGTGCCAGCAGCTTACGGCAGGGCACAGATACGCAGTATTTT
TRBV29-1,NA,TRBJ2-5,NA,CSAERQQGETQYF,TGCAGCGCCGAAAGACAGCAAGGGGAGACCCAGTACTTC
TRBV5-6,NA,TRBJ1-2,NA,CASSPVGQPFKDGYTF,TGTGCCAGCAGCCCCGTTGGACAGCCTTTCAAGGATGGCTACACCTTC
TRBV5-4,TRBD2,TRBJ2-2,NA,CASSLAGGLALGGGELFF,TGTGCCAGCAGCTTGGCCGGGGGACTAGCCCTCGGGGGCGGGGAGCTGTTTTTT
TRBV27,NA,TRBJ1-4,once,CASSPQDRPNEKLFF,TGTGCCAGCAGTCCCCAGGACAGACCTAATGAAAAACTGTTTTTT
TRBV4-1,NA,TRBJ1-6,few,CASSQGPARNSPLHF,TGCGCCAGCAGCCAAGGTCCCGCGCGGAATTCACCCCTCCACTTT
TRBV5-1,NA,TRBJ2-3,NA,CASNGATSTDTQYF,TGCGCCAGCAATGGGGCAACTAGCACAGATACGCAGTATTTT
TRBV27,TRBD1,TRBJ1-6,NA,CASTRTGDNSPLHF,TGTGCCAGCACCCGAACAGGGGATAATTCACCCCTCCACTTT
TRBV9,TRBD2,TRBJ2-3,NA,CASSHPAGTSPMDTQYF,TGTGCCAGCAGCCACCCTGCCGGGACTAGTCCCATGGATACGCAGTATTTT
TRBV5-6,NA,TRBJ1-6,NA,CASSLMEGPGGSPLHF,TGTGCCAGCAGCTTGATGGAGGGACCCGGAGGTTCACCCCTCCACTTT
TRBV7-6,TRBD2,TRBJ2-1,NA,CASSPPGLAANEQFF,TGTGCCAGCAGCCCCCCGGGACTAGCGGCCAATGAGCAGTTCTTC
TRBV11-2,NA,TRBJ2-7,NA,CASSLVLYGEQYF,TGTGCCAGCAGCTTAGTATTGTACGGCGAGCAGTACTTC